These T cell receptor beta chains were read from a single sample in a study of cytomegalovirus exposure and HLA in healthy donors. TCRdb's copy holds only in-frame clones and misses some; the assay was immunoSEQ multiplex PCR. The sample shows some 190,000 clones, around 81% of them seen only once. Sequencing was done on a sample of PBMCs. The receptors here all came from a young man in good health and CMV-seronegative. Both conserved end residues are part of each CDR3. A D gene is named only where the DNA matches it firmly. Clone size, where shown, is once, few, many, or a class for clones that have expanded.

j_call clone_size d_call v_call cdr3_nt cdr3_aa
TRBJ2-7 . TRBD2 TRBV28 TGTGCCAGCAGTTTCGCGGGAGGCCCAGGAAGCGAGCAGTACTTC CASSFAGGPGSEQYF
TRBJ2-1 . TRBD2 TRBV7-6 TGTGCCAGCACTAGCGGAAACCTCAATGAGCAGTTCTTC CASTSGNLNEQFF
TRBJ2-2 . TRBD1 TRBV7-8 TGTGCCAGCAGCTTAGTAACAGGGGACACCGGGGAGCTGTTTTTT CASSLVTGDTGELFF
TRBJ1-5 . . TRBV11-2 TGTGCCAGCAGCCGAGGGGACACCAGTTATCAGCCCCAGCATTTT CASSRGDTSYQPQHF
TRBJ2-7 . . TRBV29-1 TGCAGCGTTGTAGGGGCCCGCTACGAGCAGTACTTC CSVVGARYEQYF
TRBJ2-3 . . TRBV11-3 TGTGCCAGCAGCTTAGATCGAAGCAGCACAGATACGCAGTATTTT CASSLDRSSTDTQYF
TRBJ2-7 once . TRBV10-3 TGTGCCATCAGTGGATCTACAGGCCCCTACGAGCAGTACTTC CAISGSTGPYEQYF
TRBJ2-1 . TRBD2 TRBV18 TGTGCCAGCTCACCACCGAGCGGGGGGGCGATCGGCAATGAGCAGTTCTTC CASSPPSGGAIGNEQFF
TRBJ2-7 . TRBD1 TRBV19 TGTGCCAGTAGTATAAGGGGACAGCCGTACGAGCAGTACTTC CASSIRGQPYEQYF
TRBJ1-1 . . TRBV15 TGTGCCACCAGCAGCGATGGAGGCGACAGGATTGCTTTCTTT CATSSDGGDRIAFF